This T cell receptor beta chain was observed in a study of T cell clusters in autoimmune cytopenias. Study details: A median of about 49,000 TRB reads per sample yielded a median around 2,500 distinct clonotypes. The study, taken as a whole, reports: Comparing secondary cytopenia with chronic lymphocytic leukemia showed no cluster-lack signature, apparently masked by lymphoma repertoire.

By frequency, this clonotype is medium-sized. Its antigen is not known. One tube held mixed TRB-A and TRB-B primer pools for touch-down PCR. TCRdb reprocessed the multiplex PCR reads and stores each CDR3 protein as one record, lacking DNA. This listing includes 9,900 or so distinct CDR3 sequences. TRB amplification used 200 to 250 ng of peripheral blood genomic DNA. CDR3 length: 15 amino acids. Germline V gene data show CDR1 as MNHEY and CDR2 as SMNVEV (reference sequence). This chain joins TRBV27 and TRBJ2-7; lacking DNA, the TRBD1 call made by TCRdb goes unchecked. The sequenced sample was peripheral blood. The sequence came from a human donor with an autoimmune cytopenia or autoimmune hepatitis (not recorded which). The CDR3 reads CASSLMAGGPYEQYF.